Listed below are T cell receptor beta chains from one sample, sequenced in a study. Each CDR3 protein is one row after TCRdb ran MiXCR on the RT-PCR reads. The sample carries more than 550,000 distinct CDR3 sequences, over 12% recorded once. Sequencing input: memory CD4+ T cells from blood. These receptors came from a female donor in good health, serving as a healthy control. CDR3s include the opening cysteine and the closing phenylalanine or tryptophan. The order of the fields is D gene, J gene, V gene, clone size, CDR3 protein, CDR3 DNA. D genes are given only for firm matches. Clone size is stated in some rows and not others, as once, few, many or a class when expanded.

-,TRBJ1-1,TRBV7-3,many,CASKRQVDTEAFF,TGTGCCAGCAAGAGACAGGTTGACACTGAAGCTTTCTTT
-,TRBJ2-3,TRBV5-1,-,CASSLAVREATDTQYF,TGCGCCAGCAGCTTGGCGGTCAGGGAAGCAACAGATACGCAGTATTTT
-,TRBJ1-1,TRBV7-2,-,CASSLAGLQNTEAFF,TGTGCCAGCAGCCTTGCAGGGCTACAGAACACTGAAGCTTTCTTT
TRBD1,TRBJ1-2,TRBV7-2,many,CASSPGQEGYTF,TGTGCCAGCAGCCCAGGACAGGAGGGCTACACCTTC
-,TRBJ2-3,TRBV6-5,few,CASSYFRGTDTQYF,TGTGCCAGCAGTTATTTCAGGGGCACAGATACGCAGTATTTT
-,TRBJ1-5,TRBV6-4,many,CASNVGQPQHF,TGTGCCAGCAACGTGGGGCAGCCCCAGCATTTT
-,TRBJ1-1,TRBV10-3,many,CAISGSTTGMTEAFF,TGTGCCATCAGTGGCTCGACTACAGGGATGACTGAAGCTTTCTTT
TRBD1,TRBJ1-3,TRBV20-1,many,CSALDRRGNTIYF,TGCAGTGCCCTGGACAGGAGGGGAAACACCATATATTTT
-,TRBJ2-5,TRBV7-9,-,CASSLSPQGETQYF,TGTGCCAGCAGCTTAAGTCCACAAGGGGAGACCCAGTACTTC
-,TRBJ2-2,TRBV5-1,many,CASSLAEELFF,TGCGCCAGCAGCTTGGCCGAGGAGCTGTTTTTT
TRBD1,TRBJ1-6,TRBV28,-,CASRPATGILYNSPLHF,TGTGCCAGCAGACCCGCGACAGGGATTTTATATAATTCACCCCTCCACTTT
TRBD1,TRBJ2-5,TRBV24-1,-,CATSDPGGIETQYF,TGTGCCACCAGTGATCCAGGGGGAATCGAGACCCAGTACTTC
TRBD2,TRBJ2-2,TRBV20-1,few,CSAPGTSGGFGTGELFF,TGCAGTGCCCCCGGGACTAGCGGGGGGTTCGGTACCGGGGAGCTGTTTTTT
TRBD2,TRBJ2-5,TRBV6-5,few,CASRPGRLQETQYF,TGTGCCAGCAGACCCGGGAGGTTACAAGAGACCCAGTACTTC
TRBD2,TRBJ2-5,TRBV3-1,many,CASSQDGLAGGTQYF,TGTGCCAGCAGCCAAGACGGGCTAGCGGGAGGGACCCAGTACTTC
TRBD2,TRBJ2-3,TRBV7-2,few,CASSLSGRAGPADTQYF,TGTGCCAGCAGCTTAAGCGGGAGGGCCGGTCCCGCAGATACGCAGTATTTT
-,TRBJ2-7,TRBV20-1,few,CSASLRGSVAYEQYF,TGCAGTGCTAGCCTTCGGGGCTCAGTCGCCTACGAGCAGTACTTC
-,TRBJ2-7,TRBV28,few,CASISSEYYEQYF,TGTGCCAGCATATCGTCAGAGTACTACGAGCAGTACTTC
-,TRBJ1-2,TRBV12-3/TRBV12-4,-,CASSLQGDFYGYTF,TGTGCCAGCAGTTTACAGGGAGATTTCTATGGCTACACCTTC
-,TRBJ2-3,TRBV20-1,few,CSARGPAPDTQYF,TGCAGTGCTAGGGGACCAGCCCCAGATACGCAGTATTTT
-,TRBJ2-5,TRBV18,-,CASSPPTVIQETQYF,TGTGCCAGCTCACCACCGACAGTGATCCAAGAGACCCAGTACTTC
-,TRBJ2-1,TRBV27,-,CASSPIGPEQFF,TGTGCCAGCAGTCCTATCGGTCCTGAGCAGTTCTTC
TRBD1,TRBJ2-1,TRBV12-3/TRBV12-4,few,CASSRDSGTMRQFF,TGTGCCAGCAGCCGGGACAGCGGTACAATGAGGCAGTTCTTC
TRBD2,TRBJ2-5,TRBV20-1,few,CSAQGGLAGDGAETQYF,TGCAGTGCGCAGGGGGGACTAGCGGGAGATGGAGCAGAGACCCAGTACTTC
-,TRBJ2-1,TRBV12-3/TRBV12-4,few,CASSFFLTSYEQFF,TGTGCCAGCAGTTTTTTTTTGACTAGTTATGAGCAGTTCTTC
-,TRBJ2-1,TRBV20-1,-,CSARDSGTYNEQFF,TGCAGTGCTAGAGATTCGGGGACTTACAATGAGCAGTTCTTC
TRBD1,TRBJ2-3,TRBV24-1,-,CATSDISGTGLYTDTQYF,TGTGCCACCAGTGATATCTCCGGGACAGGGCTTTACACAGATACGCAGTATTTT
-,TRBJ2-1,TRBV4-3,few,CASSQAPMAVNNEQFF,TGCGCCAGCAGCCAGGCCCCTATGGCGGTCAACAATGAGCAGTTCTTC
-,TRBJ2-7,TRBV25-1,-,CASSDPRTFSYEQYF,TGTGCCAGCAGTGATCCTAGGACCTTCTCCTACGAGCAGTACTTC
TRBD1,TRBJ2-7,TRBV12-3/TRBV12-4,-,CASRGQGGPYEQYF,TGTGCCAGCAGAGGACAGGGGGGTCCCTACGAGCAGTACTTC